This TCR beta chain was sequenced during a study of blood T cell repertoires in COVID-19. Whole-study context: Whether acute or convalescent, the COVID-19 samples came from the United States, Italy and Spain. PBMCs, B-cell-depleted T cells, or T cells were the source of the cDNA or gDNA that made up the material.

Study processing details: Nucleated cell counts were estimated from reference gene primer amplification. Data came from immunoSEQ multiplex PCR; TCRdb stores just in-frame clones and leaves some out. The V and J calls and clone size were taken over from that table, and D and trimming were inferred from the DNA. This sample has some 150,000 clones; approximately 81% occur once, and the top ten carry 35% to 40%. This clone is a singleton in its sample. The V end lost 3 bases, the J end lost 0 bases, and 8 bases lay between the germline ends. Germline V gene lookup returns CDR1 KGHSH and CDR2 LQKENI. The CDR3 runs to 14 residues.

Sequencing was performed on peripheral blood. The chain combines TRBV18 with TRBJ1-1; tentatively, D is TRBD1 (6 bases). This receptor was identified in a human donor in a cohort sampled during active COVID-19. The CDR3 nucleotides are TGTGCCAGCTCACCGACAGGAATGAACACTGAAGCTTTCTTT. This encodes CASSPTGMNTEAFF.